This TCR beta chain originates from a study of blood T cell repertoires in COVID-19. Study background: Sites in the United States, Italy and Spain provided acute and convalescent COVID-19 samples.

Germline V gene data show CDR1 as SQVTM and CDR2 as ANQGSEA. The CDR3 has 14 amino acids. J gave up 6 bases and V 6 bases, and 10 bases lay outside the gene matches. Using immunoSEQ multiplex PCR, the repertoire was profiled, and TCRdb retains in-frame clones only, with some absent. The sample has approximately 99,000 clones; around 83% are singletons. The V call is TRBV29-1, the J call TRBJ1-2, with 10 nucleotides matching TRBD1. This receptor was taken from a woman aged 60-75 years in a cohort sampled during active or convalescent COVID-19. The sequenced material came from peripheral blood. The CDR3 loop is CSVRGQGGEDGYTF. In DNA form, the CDR3 reads TGCAGCGTCAGAGGACAGGGGGGTGAGGATGGCTACACCTTC.